This T cell receptor beta chain is drawn from a study of blood T cell repertoires in COVID-19. Overall study: Acute-phase and convalescent COVID-19 samples originated in the United States, Italy and Spain.

The CDR3 spans 15 residues. V lost 6 bases to trimming and J lost 4 bases, with 21 bases between them. Germline loops: CDR1 SQVTM, CDR2 ANQGSEA. In the original workflow: Estimation of nucleated cell counts relied on the amplification of reference gene primers. Assay used: immunoSEQ multiplex PCR; TCRdb lists only in-frame clones, some missing. D and trimming come from the DNA, and the V and J calls and clone size come from that table. Of around 150,000 clones in the sample, approximately 80% were seen once. The receptor was isolated from a human donor in a cohort sampled during active COVID-19. The specimen sequenced was peripheral blood. The V and J genes are TRBV29-1 and TRBJ1-1; possible D gene TRBD1, 6 bases. CDR3: CSVGGGAGAGTEAFF. The CDR3, as DNA: TGCAGCGTCGGGGGAGGGGCAGGGGCCGGCACTGAAGCTTTCTTT.